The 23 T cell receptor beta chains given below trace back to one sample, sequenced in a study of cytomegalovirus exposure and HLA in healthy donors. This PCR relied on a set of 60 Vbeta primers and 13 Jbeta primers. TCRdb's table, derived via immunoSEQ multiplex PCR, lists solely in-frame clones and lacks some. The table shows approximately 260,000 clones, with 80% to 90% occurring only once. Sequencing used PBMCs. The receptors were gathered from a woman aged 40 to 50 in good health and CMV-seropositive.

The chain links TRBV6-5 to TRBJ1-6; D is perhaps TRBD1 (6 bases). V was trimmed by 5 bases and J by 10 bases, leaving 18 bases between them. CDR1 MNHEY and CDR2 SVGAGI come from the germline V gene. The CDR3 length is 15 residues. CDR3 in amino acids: CASSRDPQGRSPLHF. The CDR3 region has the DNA TGTGCCAGCAGTAGAGATCCACAGGGTCGCTCACCCCTCCACTTT.

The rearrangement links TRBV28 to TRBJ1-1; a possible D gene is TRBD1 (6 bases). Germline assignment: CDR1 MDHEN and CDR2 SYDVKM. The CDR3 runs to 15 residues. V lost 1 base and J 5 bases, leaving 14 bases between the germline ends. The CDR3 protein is CASSLSRGRGTEAFF. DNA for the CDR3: TGTGCCAGCAGTTTATCTCGAGGAAGGGGGACTGAAGCTTTCTTT. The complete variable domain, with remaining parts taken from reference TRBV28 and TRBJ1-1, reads DVKVTQSSRYLVKRTGEKVFLECVQDMDHENMFWYRQDPGLGLRLIYFSYDVKMKEKGDIPEGYSVSREKKERFSLILESASTNQTSMYLCASSLSRGRGTEAFFGQGTRLTVV.

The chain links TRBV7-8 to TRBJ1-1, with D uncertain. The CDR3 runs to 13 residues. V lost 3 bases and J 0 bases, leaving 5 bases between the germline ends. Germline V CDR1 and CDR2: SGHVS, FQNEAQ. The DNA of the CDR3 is TGTGCCAGCAGCTTTCAGTTGAACACTGAAGCTTTCTTT. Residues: CASSFQLNTEAFF.

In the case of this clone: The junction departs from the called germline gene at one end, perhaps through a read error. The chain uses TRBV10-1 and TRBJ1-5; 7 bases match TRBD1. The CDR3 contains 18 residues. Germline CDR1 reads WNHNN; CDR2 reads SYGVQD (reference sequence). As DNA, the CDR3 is TGCGCCAGCAGTAAGTCCCCGAACCCGACAGGGTACAATCAGCCCCAGCATTTT. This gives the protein CASSKSPNPTGYNQPQHF.

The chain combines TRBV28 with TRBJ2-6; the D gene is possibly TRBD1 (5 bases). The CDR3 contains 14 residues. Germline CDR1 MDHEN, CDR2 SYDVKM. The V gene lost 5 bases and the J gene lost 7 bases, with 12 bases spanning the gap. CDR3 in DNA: TGTGCCAGCAGTGACCGGACATCAGCCAACGTCCTGACTTTC. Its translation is CASSDRTSANVLTF. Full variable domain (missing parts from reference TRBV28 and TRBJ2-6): DVKVTQSSRYLVKRTGEKVFLECVQDMDHENMFWYRQDPGLGLRLIYFSYDVKMKEKGDIPEGYSVSREKKERFSLILESASTNQTSMYLCASSDRTSANVLTFGAGSRLTVL.

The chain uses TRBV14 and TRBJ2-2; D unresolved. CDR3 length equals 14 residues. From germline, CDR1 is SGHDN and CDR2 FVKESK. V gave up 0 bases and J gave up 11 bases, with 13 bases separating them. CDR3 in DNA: TGTGCCAGCAGCCAAGATGAGGCGGCCTCTGAGCTGTTTTTT. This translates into CASSQDEAASELFF.

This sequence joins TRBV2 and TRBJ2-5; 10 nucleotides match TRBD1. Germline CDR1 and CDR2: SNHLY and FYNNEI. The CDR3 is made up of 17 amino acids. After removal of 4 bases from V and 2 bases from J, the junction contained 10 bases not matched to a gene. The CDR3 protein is CASSGRRDRGRQETQYF. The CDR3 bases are TGTGCCAGCAGTGGCCGCCGGGACAGGGGTAGGCAAGAGACCCAGTACTTC.

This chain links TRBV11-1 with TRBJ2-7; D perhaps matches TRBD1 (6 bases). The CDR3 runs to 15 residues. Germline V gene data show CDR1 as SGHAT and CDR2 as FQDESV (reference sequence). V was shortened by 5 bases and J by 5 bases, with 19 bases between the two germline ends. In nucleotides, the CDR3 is TGTGCCAGCAGCCGGCAGGGGCCGATCCCCCACGAGCAGTACTTC. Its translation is CASSRQGPIPHEQYF.

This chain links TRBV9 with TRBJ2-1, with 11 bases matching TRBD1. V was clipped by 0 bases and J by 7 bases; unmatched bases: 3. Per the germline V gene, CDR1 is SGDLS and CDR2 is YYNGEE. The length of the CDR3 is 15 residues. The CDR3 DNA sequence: TGTGCCAGCAGCGTAGATGGGACAGGGGGAAATGAGCAGTTCTTC. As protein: CASSVDGTGGNEQFF.

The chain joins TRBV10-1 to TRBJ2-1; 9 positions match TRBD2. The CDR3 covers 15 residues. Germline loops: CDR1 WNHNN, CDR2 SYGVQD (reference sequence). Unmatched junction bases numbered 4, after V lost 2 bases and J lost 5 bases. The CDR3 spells CASSEGGRADNEQFF. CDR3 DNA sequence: TGCGCCAGCAGTGAGGGCGGGAGGGCCGACAATGAGCAGTTCTTC.

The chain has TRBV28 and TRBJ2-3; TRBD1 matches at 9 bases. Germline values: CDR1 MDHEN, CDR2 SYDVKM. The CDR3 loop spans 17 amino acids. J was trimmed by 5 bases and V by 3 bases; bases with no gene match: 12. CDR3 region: CASSFPGQGFQGDTQYF. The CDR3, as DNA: TGTGCCAGCAGTTTTCCCGGACAGGGGTTTCAGGGAGATACGCAGTATTTT.

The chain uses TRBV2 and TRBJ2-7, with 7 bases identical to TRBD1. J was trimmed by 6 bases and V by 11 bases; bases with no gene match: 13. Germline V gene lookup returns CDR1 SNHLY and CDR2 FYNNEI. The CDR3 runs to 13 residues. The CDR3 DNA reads TGTGCCGCTTCGGGACAGATGACGCCCGAGCAGTACTTC. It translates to CAASGQMTPEQYF.

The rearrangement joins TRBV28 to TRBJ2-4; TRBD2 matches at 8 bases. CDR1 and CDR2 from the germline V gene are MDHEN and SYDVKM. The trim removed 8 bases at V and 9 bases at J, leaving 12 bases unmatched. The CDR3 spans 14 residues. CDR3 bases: TGTGCCAGCGCCCTTAGCGGGATTGGGACCATTCAGTACTTC. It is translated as CASALSGIGTIQYF.

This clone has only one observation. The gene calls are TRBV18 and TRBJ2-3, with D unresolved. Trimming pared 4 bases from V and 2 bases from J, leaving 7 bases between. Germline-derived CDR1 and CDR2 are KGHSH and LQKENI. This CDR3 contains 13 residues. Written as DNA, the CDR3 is TGTGCCAGCTCACGGCCATTCACAGATACGCAGTATTTT. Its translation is CASSRPFTDTQYF.

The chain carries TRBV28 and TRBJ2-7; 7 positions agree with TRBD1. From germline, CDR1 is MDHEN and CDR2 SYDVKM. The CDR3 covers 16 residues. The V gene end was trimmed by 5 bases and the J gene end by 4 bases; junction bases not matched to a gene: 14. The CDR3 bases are TGTGCCAGCAGTGGCTCCGGGACAGCCAAGACATACGAGCAGTACTTC. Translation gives CASSGSGTAKTYEQYF. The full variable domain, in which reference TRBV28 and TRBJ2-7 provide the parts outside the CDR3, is DVKVTQSSRYLVKRTGEKVFLECVQDMDHENMFWYRQDPGLGLRLIYFSYDVKMKEKGDIPEGYSVSREKKERFSLILESASTNQTSMYLCASSGSGTAKTYEQYFGPGTRLTVT.

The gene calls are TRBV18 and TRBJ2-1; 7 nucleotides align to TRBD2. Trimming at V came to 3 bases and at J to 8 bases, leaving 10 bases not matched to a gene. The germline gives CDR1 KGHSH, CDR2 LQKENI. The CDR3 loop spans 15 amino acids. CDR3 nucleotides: TGTGCCAGCTCACCGGGCGGGAGCTTAGACCATGAGCAGTTCTTC. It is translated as CASSPGGSLDHEQFF.

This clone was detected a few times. CDR3 coding DNA: TGTGCCAGCAACCAGGTGACTAATGAAAAACTGTTTTTT. Amino acids: CASNQVTNEKLFF. The V and J genes are TRBV2 and TRBJ1-4; D is ambiguous. Germline values: CDR1 SNHLY, CDR2 FYNNEI. V was clipped by 7 bases and J by 2 bases, with 8 bases between them. CDR3 length: 13 residues. The full variable domain, rest sourced from reference TRBV2 and TRBJ1-4, is EPEVTQTPSHQVTQMGQEVILRCVPISNHLYFYWYRQILGQKVEFLVSFYNNEISEKSEIFDDQFSVERPDGSNFTLKIRSTKLEDSAMYFCASNQVTNEKLFFGSGTQLSVL.

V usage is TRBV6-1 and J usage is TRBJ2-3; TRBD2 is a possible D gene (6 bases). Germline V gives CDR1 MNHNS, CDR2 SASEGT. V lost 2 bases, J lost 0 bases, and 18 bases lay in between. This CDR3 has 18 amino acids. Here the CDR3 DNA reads TGTGCCAGCAGTGAATATGGGACTTGGAGGGCTAGCACAGATACGCAGTATTTT. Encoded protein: CASSEYGTWRASTDTQYF.

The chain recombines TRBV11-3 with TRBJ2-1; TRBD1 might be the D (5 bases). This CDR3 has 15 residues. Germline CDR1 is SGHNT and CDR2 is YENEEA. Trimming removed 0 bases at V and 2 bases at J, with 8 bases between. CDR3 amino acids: CASSLDQGAYNEQFF. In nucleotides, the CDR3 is TGTGCCAGCAGCTTAGACCAGGGTGCCTACAATGAGCAGTTCTTC.

In DNA, the CDR3 is TGTGCCAGCAGCTTACCAGGGGGCTACGAGCAGTACTTC. Protein sequence: CASSLPGGYEQYF. The gene calls are TRBV7-9 and TRBJ2-7; 7 bases are a match to TRBD1. This CDR3 is 13 amino acids long. Germline loops: CDR1 SEHNR, CDR2 FQNEAQ (reference sequence). V gave up 2 bases and J gave up 3 bases; unmatched junction bases: 1.

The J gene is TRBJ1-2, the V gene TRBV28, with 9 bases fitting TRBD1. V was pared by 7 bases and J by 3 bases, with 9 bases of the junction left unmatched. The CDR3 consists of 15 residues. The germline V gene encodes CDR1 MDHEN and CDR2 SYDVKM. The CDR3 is CASTTGGVQDYGYTF. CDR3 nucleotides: TGTGCCAGCACCACAGGGGGCGTTCAAGACTATGGCTACACCTTC.

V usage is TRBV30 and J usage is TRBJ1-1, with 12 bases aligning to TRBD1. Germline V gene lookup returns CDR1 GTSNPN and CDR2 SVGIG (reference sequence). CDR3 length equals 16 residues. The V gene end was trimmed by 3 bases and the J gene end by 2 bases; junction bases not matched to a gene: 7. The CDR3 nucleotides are TGTGCCTGGAGACGCGGGACAGGGGGCTCAAACACTGAAGCTTTCTTT. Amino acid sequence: CAWRRGTGGSNTEAFF.

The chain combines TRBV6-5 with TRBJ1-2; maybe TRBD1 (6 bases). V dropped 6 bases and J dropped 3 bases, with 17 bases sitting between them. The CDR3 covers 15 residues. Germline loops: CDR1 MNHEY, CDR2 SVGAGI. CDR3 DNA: TGTGCCAGCAGGGAACGACAGGCGCTGGACTATGGCTACACCTTC. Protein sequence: CASRERQALDYGYTF.